This TCR beta chain originates from a study of Ad26.COV2.S vaccination and SARS-CoV-2 variants. Across the whole study: Ad26.COV2.S arm of COV1001 included the donor. Ad26.COV2.S given intramuscularly, once or twice 56 days apart. Study-wide points: Ad26.COV2.S recipients had broader spike-specific TCRs (P = 0.0014). Placebo and vaccine recipients had non-spike TCR breadth that was similar.

The table came from immunoSEQ multiplex PCR; TCRdb's copy has only in-frame clones and leaves some out. The sample holds roughly 500,000 clones; roughly 89% are singletons and the top ten take 2.5% to 3%. On this clone itself: What it binds is not known.

Germline V gene sequence: CDR1 SGHNT, CDR2 YYREEE (reference sequence). The CDR3 has 15 amino acids. With V trimmed by 2 bases and J by 6 bases, 9 bases remained unmatched. Treatment defined: some 20 received Ad26.COV2.S at low or high dose, single or two shots; about five received placebo; per-sample allocation not given. Sampling occurred on day 63 after the first vaccine or placebo injection. The receptor's source is a person between 18 and 59 years old who received the Ad26.COV2.S COVID-19 vaccine or a placebo. The sample here was peripheral blood, taken in a trial of Ad26.COV2.S vaccine versus placebo. V gene TRBV5-4 combines with J gene TRBJ1-2, with TRBD1 matching over 8 bases. The CDR3 bases are TGTGCCAGCAGCTTCCCAGGGGGCTTAATGGATGGCTACACCTTC. Its protein product is CASSFPGGLMDGYTF. The full variable domain, its missing parts supplied by reference TRBV5-4 and TRBJ1-2, is ETGVTQSPTHLIKTRGQQVTLRCSSQSGHNTVSWYQQALGQGPQFIFQYYREEENGRGNFPPRFSGLQFPNYSSELNVNALELDDSALYLCASSFPGGLMDGYTFGSGTRLTVV.